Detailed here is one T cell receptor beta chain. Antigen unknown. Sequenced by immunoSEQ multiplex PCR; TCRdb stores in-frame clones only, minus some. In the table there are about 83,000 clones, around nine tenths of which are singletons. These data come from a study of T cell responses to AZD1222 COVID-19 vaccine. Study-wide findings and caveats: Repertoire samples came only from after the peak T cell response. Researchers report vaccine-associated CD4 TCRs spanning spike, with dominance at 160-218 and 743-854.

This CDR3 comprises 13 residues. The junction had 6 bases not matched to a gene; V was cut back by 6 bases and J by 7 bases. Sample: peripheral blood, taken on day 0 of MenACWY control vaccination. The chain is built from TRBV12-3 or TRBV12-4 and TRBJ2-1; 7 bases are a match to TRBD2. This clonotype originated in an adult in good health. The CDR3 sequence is CASSPGGPNEQFF. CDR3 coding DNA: TGTGCCAGCAGCCCGGGGGGTCCTAATGAGCAGTTCTTC.